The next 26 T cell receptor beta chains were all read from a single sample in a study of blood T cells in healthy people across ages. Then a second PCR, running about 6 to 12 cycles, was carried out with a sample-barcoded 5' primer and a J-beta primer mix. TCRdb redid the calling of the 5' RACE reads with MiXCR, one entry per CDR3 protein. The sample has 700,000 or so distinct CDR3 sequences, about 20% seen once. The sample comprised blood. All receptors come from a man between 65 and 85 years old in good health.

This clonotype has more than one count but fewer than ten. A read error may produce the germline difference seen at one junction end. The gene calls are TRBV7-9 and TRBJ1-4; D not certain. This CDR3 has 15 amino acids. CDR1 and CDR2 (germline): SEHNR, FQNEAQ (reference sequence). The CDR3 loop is CASSSSGSRGEKLFF. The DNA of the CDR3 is TGCGCCAGCAGCTCCTCCGGGAGCAGAGGTGAAAAACTGTTTTTT. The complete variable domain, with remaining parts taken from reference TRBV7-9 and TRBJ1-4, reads DTGVSQNPRHKITKRGQNVTFRCDPISEHNRLYWYRQTLGQGPEFLTYFQNEAQLEKSRLLSDRFSAERPKGSFSTLEIQRTEQGDSAMYLCASSSSGSRGEKLFFGSGTQLSVL.

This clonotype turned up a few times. As DNA, the CDR3 is TGTGCCAGCAGCTTAGCGACTAGCGGAACCGGGGAGCTGTTTTTT. Translation gives CASSLATSGTGELFF. V is TRBV7-2 and J is TRBJ2-2, with TRBD2 matching over 9 bases. The ends lost 0 bases at V and 5 bases at J; junction bases unmatched: 1. The V gene's germline CDR1 is SGHTA and CDR2 FQGNSA. The CDR3 loop spans 15 amino acids.

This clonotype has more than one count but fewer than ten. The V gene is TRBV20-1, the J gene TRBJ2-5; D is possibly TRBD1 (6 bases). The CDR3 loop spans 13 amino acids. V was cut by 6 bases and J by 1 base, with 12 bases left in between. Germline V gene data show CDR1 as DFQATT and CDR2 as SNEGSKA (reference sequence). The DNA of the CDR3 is TGCAGTGCAAAAGGGGGTATCCAAGAGACCCAGTACTTC. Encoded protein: CSAKGGIQETQYF.

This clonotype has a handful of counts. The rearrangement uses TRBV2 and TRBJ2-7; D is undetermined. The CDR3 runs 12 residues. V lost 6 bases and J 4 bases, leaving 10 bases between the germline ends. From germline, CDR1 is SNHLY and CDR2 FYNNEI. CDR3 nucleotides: TGTGCCAGCAGGAGAACAGAGTACGAGCAGTACTTC. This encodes CASRRTEYEQYF.

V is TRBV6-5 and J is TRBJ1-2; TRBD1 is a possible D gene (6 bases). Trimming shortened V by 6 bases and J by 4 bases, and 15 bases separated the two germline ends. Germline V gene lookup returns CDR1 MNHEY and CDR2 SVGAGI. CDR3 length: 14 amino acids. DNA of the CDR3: TGTGCCAGCAGACGAACGGGGACAATCTATGGCTACACCTTC. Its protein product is CASRRTGTIYGYTF.

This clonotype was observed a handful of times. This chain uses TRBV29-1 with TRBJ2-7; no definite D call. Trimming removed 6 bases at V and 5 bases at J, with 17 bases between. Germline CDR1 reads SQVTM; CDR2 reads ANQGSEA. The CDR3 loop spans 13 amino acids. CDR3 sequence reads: CSVAGTNGNEQYF. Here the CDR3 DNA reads TGCAGCGTGGCCGGAACGAACGGAAACGAGCAGTACTTC.

CDR3 loop: CASSLDLRGVGAKNIQYF. CDR3 DNA: TGTGCCAGCAGCTTAGACTTGAGGGGGGTAGGAGCCAAAAACATTCAGTACTTC. The V and J genes are TRBV7-6 and TRBJ2-4, with D perhaps given as TRBD1 or TRBD2 (6 bases each). The length of the CDR3 is 18 residues. Germline CDR1 SGHVS, CDR2 FNYEAQ. The ends were cut back, 1 base at V and 0 bases at J, with 16 bases in the middle.

This CDR3 is CASSLNSGESGYTF. CDR3 nucleotide sequence: TGTGCCAGCAGCTTAAATTCAGGGGAAAGTGGCTACACCTTC. The genes are TRBV7-9 and TRBJ1-2; D may be TRBD1 (6 bases). The ends were cut back, 2 bases at V and 7 bases at J, with 14 bases in the middle. This CDR3 has 14 amino acids. The germline gives CDR1 SEHNR, CDR2 FQNEAQ (reference sequence). The complete variable domain, with remaining parts taken from reference TRBV7-9 and TRBJ1-2, reads DTGVSQNPRHKITKRGQNVTFRCDPISEHNRLYWYRQTLGQGPEFLTYFQNEAQLEKSRLLSDRFSAERPKGSFSTLEIQRTEQGDSAMYLCASSLNSGESGYTFGSGTRLTVV.

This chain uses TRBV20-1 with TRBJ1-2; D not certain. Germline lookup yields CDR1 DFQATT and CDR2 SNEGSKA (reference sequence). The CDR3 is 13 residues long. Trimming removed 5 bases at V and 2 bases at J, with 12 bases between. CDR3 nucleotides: TGCAGTGCTCCCGGGCCAGGCAACTATGGCTACACCTTC. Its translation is CSAPGPGNYGYTF.

The DNA for the CDR3 is TGTGCCAGCAGCCAGCTACAGGGATTCGATGGCTACACCTTC. Protein: CASSQLQGFDGYTF. The chain carries TRBV3-1 and TRBJ1-2; a weak D match, TRBD1 (6 bases). CDR3 size: 14 residues. Germline V gives CDR1 LGHDT, CDR2 YNNKEL (reference sequence). V was pared by 3 bases and J by 6 bases, with 14 bases between.

The CDR3 protein is CSARGLAGGSWETQYF. The CDR3 DNA reads as TGCAGTGCTAGGGGACTAGCGGGAGGCAGTTGGGAGACCCAGTACTTC. The genes are TRBV20-1 and TRBJ2-5; 15 bases map to TRBD2. Germline V lookup: CDR1 DFQATT, CDR2 SNEGSKA (reference sequence). The V segment lost 3 bases and the J segment 5 bases; nucleotides outside the gene matches: 7. The CDR3 runs 16 residues.

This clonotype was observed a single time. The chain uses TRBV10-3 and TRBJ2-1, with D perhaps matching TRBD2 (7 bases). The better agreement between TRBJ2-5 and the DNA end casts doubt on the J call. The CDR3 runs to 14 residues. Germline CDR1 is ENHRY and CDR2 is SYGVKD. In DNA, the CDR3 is TGTGCCATCAGAGGGGGGGGAAACCAAGAGACCCAGTACTTC. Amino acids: CAIRGGGNQETQYF.

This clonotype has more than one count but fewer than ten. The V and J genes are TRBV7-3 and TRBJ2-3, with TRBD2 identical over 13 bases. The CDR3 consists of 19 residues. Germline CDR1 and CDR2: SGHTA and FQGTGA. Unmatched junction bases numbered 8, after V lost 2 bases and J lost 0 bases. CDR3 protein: CASSLWTSGRRASTDTQYF. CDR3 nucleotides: TGTGCCAGCAGCTTATGGACTAGCGGGAGACGAGCGAGCACAGATACGCAGTATTTT.

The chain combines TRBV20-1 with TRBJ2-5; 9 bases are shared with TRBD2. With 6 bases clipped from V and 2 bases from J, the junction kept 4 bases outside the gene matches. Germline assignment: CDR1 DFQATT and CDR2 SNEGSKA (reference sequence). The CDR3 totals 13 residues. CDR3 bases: TGCAGTGCAGAAAGCGGGAGGCAAGAGACCCAGTACTTC. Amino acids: CSAESGRQETQYF.

The CDR3 here is CASSLGADRPYGYTF. The CDR3 bases are TGCGCCAGCAGCTTGGGGGCCGACAGGCCCTATGGCTACACCTTC. V gene TRBV5-1 combines with J gene TRBJ1-2, with D tentatively TRBD1 (6 bases). Germline lookup yields CDR1 SGHRS and CDR2 YFSETQ. V lost 0 bases and J 4 bases, leaving 13 bases between the germline ends. This CDR3 has 15 amino acids.

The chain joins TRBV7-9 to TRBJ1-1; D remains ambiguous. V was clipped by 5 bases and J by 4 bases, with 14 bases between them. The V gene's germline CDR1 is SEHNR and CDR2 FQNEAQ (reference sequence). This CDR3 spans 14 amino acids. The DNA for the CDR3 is TGTGCCAGCAGCCTGAGGGAGGCGCGCACTGAAGCTTTCTTT. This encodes CASSLREARTEAFF.

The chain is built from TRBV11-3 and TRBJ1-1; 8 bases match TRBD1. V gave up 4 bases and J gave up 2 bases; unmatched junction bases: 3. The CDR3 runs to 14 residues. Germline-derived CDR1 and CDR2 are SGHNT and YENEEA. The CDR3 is CASSSQGENTEAFF. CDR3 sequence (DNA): TGTGCCAGCAGCTCACAGGGGGAAAACACTGAAGCTTTCTTT.

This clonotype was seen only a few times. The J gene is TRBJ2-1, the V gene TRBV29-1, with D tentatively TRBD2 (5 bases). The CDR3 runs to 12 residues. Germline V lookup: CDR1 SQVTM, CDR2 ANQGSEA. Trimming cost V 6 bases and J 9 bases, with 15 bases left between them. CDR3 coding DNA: TGCAGCGTAGCTACTAGTCCGGGTGAGCAGTTCTTC. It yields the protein CSVATSPGEQFF.

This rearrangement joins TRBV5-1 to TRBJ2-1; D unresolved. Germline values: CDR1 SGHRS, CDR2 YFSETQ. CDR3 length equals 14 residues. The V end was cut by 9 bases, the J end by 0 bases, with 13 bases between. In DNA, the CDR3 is TGCGCCACCTCCTACTTGAGCTCCTACAATGAGCAGTTCTTC. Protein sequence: CATSYLSSYNEQFF.

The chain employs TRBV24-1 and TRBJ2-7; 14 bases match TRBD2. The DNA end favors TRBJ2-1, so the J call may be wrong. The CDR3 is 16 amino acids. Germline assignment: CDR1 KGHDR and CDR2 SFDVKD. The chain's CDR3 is CATSDFGTSGSYEQFF. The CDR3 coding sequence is TGTGCCACCAGTGATTTTGGGACTAGCGGGAGTTATGAGCAGTTCTTC.

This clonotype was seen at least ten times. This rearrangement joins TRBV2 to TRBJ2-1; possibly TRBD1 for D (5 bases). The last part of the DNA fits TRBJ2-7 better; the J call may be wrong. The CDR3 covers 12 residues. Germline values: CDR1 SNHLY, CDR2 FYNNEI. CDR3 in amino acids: CASSVRVGEQYF. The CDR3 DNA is TGTGCCAGCAGTGTCAGGGTGGGCGAGCAGTACTTC.

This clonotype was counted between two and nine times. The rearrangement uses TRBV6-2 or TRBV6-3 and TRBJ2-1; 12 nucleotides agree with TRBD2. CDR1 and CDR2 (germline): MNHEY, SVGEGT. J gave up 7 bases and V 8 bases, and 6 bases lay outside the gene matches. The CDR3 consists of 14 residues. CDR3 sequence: CASGLAGGGNEQFF. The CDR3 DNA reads TGTGCCAGCGGTCTAGCGGGAGGGGGTAATGAGCAGTTCTTC.

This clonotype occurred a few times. The CDR3 DNA follows: TGTGCCAGCAGCTTGAGGGATTACGAGCAGTACGTC. Translation: CASSLRDYEQYV. The chain recombines TRBV11-2 with TRBJ2-5, with a tentative D call TRBD2 (5 bases). The DNA end is a closer match to TRBJ2-7, so the J assignment may be wrong. Germline V lookup: CDR1 SGHAT, CDR2 FQNNGV. The CDR3 is 12 amino acids.

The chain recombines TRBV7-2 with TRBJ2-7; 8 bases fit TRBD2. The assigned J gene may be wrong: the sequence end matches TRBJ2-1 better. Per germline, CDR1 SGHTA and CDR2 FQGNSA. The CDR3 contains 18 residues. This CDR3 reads CASSLSPGGLILYNEQFF. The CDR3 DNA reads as TGTGCCAGCAGCTTATCCCCGGGAGGGTTAATCCTCTACAATGAGCAGTTCTTC.

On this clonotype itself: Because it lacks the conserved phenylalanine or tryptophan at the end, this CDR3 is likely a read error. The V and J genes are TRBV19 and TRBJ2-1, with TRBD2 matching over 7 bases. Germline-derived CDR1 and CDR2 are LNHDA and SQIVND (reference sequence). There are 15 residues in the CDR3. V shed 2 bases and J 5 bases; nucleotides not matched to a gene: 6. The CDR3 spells CASSIKAGRNNEQFL. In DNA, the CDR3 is TGTGCCAGTAGTATAAAAGCGGGGCGGAACAATGAGCAGTTCCTC.

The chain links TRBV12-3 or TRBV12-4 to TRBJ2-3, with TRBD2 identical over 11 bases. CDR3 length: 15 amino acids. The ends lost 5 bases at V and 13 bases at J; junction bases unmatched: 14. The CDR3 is CASSHSGRGADVEYF. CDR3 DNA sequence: TGTGCCAGCAGTCATAGCGGGAGGGGAGCAGATGTGGAGTATTTT.